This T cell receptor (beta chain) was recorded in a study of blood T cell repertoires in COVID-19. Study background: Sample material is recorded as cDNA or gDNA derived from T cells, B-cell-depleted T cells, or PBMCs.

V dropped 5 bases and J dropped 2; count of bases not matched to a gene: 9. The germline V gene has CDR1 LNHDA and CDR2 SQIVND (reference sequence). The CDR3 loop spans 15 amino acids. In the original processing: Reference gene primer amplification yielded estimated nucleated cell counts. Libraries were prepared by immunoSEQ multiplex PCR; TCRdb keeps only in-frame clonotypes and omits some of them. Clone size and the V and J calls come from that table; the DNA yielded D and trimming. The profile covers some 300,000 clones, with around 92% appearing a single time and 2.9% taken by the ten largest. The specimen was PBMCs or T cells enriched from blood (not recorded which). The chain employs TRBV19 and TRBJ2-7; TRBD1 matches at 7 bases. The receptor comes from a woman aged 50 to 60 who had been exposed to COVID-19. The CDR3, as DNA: TGTGCCAGTAGTCTTCGGACAGGCCCTACCTACGAGCAGTACTTC. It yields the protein CASSLRTGPTYEQYF.